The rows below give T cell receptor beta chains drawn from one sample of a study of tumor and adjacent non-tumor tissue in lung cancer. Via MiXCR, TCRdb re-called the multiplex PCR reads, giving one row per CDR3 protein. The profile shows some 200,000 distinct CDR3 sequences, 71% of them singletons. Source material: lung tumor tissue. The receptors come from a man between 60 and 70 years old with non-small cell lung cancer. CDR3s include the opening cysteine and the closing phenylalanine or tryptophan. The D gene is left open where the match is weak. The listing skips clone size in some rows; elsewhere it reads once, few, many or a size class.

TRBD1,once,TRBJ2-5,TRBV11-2,TGTGCCAACAGGCCAAGGACAGGACAAGAGACCCAGTACTTC,CANRPRTGQETQYF
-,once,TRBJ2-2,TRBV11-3,TGTGCCAGCAGCTTAAGTAGGCAATCTTTGGGGACCGGAAAGCTGTTTTTT,CASSLSRQSLGTGKLFF
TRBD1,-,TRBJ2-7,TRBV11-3,TGTACCAGCAGTCCCCGGACAGGTAACGAAAGGGAGCAGTATTTC,CTSSPRTGNEREQYF
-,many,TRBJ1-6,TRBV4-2,TGTGCCAGCAGCCAAGAAGGGGGGACACCCCTCCACTTT,CASSQEGGTPLHF
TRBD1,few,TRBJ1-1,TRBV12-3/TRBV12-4,TGTGCCAGCACCACCATTGGACAGGGTGGAACTGAAGCTTTCTTT,CASTTIGQGGTEAFF
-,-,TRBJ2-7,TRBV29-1,TGCAGCGTTGTAAAAGGCTACGAGCAGTACTTC,CSVVKGYEQYF
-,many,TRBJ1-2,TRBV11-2,TGTGCCAGCAGCACCCGTCAGGGAATAGGCGGCTACACCTTC,CASSTRQGIGGYTF
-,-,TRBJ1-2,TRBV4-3,TGCGCCAGCAACCAAGAACAGAGGAATTATGGCTACACCTTC,CASNQEQRNYGYTF
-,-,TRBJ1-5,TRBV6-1,TGTGCCAGCAGTCAACAGACAGCCACAGATACACAGCATTTT,CASSQQTATDTQHF
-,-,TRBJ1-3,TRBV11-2,TGTGCCAGCAGCTTAGTCACCCTCCGAAGGGGATCTAGAAACACCATATATTTT,CASSLVTLRRGSRNTIYF
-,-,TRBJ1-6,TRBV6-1,TGTGCCAGCAGTGAACGAAAAGTTTCACCCCTCTACTTT,CASSERKVSPLYF
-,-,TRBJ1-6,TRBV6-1,TGTGCCTGCAGTTCCACGGCCTCGATTTCACCCCTCCACTTT,CACSSTASISPLHF
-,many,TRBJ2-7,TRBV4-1,TGCGCCAGCAGCCAAGAGCGATCCTACGAGCAGTACTTC,CASSQERSYEQYF
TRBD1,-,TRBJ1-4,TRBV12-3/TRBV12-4,TGTGCCAGCAATAAAGACAGGGATAATGTAAAACTGTTTTTT,CASNKDRDNVKLFF
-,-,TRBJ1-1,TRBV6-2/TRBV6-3,TGTGCCAGCAGCTCAGGGGTCAACTCGAACACTGAAGCTTTCTTT,CASSSGVNSNTEAFF
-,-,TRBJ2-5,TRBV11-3,TGTGCCAGCAACTTGCAGAGTCGGGGGCGTGGGTTCCAAGAGACCCAGTACTTC,CASNLQSRGRGFQETQYF
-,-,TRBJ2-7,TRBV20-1,TGCAATGCAAGAGGTAACAGCTACGAGCAGTACTTC,CNARGNSYEQYF
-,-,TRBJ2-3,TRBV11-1,TGTGCCAGTAGCTTCTTTATAGGGATCACAGATACGCAGTATTTT,CASSFFIGITDTQYF
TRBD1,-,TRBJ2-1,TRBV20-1,TGCAGTGTTAGTCATGACAGGGGGTTCAATGAGCAGTTCTTC,CSVSHDRGFNEQFF
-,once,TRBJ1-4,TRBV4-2,TGTGCCAGCGGTACGGGGGGGGTTATTGAAAAACTGTTTTTC,CASGTGGVIEKLFF
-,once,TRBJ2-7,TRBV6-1,TGTGCCAGCCAGCCTGGGTGGCAGTCCTACGAGCAGTACTTC,CASQPGWQSYEQYF
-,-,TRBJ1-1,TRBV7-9,TGTGCCAGCAGCGATTCATGGAACACTGAAGCTTTCTTT,CASSDSWNTEAFF
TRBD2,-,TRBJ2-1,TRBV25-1,TGTGCCAGCAGTGCCGGGGGGGGGCCCGGTGAGCAGTTCTTC,CASSAGGGPGEQFF
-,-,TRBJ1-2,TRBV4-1,TGCGCCAGCAGCCAATATGCGGGACACTGTGGCTACACCTTC,CASSQYAGHCGYTF
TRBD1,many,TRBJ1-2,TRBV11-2,TGTGCCAGCAGCTTAGGGACAGGGGGCCTCTATGGCTACACCTTC,CASSLGTGGLYGYTF
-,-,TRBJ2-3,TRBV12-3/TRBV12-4,TGTGCCAGCAGTTTTTCCTGGTTTGACACAGATACGCAGTATTTT,CASSFSWFDTDTQYF
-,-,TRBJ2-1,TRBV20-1,TGCAGTGCTAGAGCGCGAGCGCGGGCCTACAATGAGCAGTTCTTC,CSARARARAYNEQFF
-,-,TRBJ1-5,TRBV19,TGTGCCAGTAGTGGCAGAGGAAGCAATCAGCCCCAGCATTTT,CASSGRGSNQPQHF
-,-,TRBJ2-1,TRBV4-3,TGCGCTAGCAGTCCTACTAGCTCGTCCTACAAAGAGCAGTTCTTC,CASSPTSSSYKEQFF
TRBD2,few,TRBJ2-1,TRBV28,TGTGCCAGCGGACTAGCGGGGGACCCGTCCTACAATGAGCAGTTCTTC,CASGLAGDPSYNEQFF
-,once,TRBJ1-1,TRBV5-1,TGCGCCAGCAGCTTCAGGGGAGTCGGAACTGAAGCTTTCTTT,CASSFRGVGTEAFF
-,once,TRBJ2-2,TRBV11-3,TGTACCAGCCCGAACAGGCACACCGGGGAGCTGTTTTTT,CTSPNRHTGELFF
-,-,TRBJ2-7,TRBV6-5,TGTGCCAGCGGTAATTGGGGAGTCACTCCCTACGAGCAGTACTTC,CASGNWGVTPYEQYF
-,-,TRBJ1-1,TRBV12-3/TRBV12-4,TGTGCCGGCAGTAAAGGGGGAGGGAGCACTGAAGCCTTCTTT,CAGSKGGGSTEAFF
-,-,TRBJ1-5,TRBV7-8,TGTACCAGCAGCCAGACAGGAGCTAGCAATCAGCCCCAGCATTTT,CTSSQTGASNQPQHF
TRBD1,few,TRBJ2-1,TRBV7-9,TGTGCCAGCAGCCCCGGGACAGGGGAGGTTAATGAGCAGTTCTTC,CASSPGTGEVNEQFF
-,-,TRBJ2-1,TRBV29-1,TGTAGCGTTGAACGACAGGACAACAATGAGCAGTTCTTC,CSVERQDNNEQFF
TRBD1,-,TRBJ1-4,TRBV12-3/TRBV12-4,TGTGTCAGCAGTTTAGGGGACAGGGCTATTGAAAAACTGTTTTTT,CVSSLGDRAIEKLFF
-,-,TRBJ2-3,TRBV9,TGTGCCAGCAGCGCAATCCGGGACCTATTCCAGGATACGCAGTATTTT,CASSAIRDLFQDTQYF
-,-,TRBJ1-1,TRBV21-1,TGTGCCAGCAGCGAAGGGGGGAGGGTTTGGACTGAAGCTTTCTTT,CASSEGGRVWTEAFF
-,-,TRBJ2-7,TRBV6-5,TGTGCTAGCGACAATGGGGGAGTCACTCGCTACAAGCAGTACTTC,CASDNGGVTRYKQYF
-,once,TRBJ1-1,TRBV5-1,TGCACCAGCAACGACGGCTACACTGAAGCTTTCTTT,CTSNDGYTEAFF
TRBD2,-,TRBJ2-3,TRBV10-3,TGTGCCATCAGTGAGTCATATTCGGGCGGGGGGCCTGATGATACGCAGTATTTT,CAISESYSGGGPDDTQYF
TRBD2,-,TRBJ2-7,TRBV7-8,TGTGCCAGCAGCTTAGGTAGCGGGAGGGCCGGGGACGAGCAGTACTTC,CASSLGSGRAGDEQYF
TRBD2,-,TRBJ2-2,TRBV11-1,TGTGCCAGCAGCTTAGGCGGGAGAAGCACCGGGGGACTGTTTTTT,CASSLGGRSTGGLFF
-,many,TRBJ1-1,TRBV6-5,TGTGCCAGCAGTTGGACCGGGGGCACTGAAGCTTTCTTT,CASSWTGGTEAFF
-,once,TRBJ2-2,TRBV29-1,TGCAGCCCCACGGGACCCGAGCGGACCGGGGACCTGTTTTTT,CSPTGPERTGDLFF
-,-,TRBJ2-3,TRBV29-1,TGCAGCGTTGATGGTGACAGGCGAACCACAGATACGCACTATTTT,CSVDGDRRTTDTHYF
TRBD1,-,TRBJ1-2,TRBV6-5,TGTGCCAGCAGTTACCGACAGGGTATCTATGGCTACGCCTTC,CASSYRQGIYGYAF
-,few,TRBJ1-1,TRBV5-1,TGCGCCAGCAGCTTGACGGGTCAGCGGAACACTGAAGCTTTCTTT,CASSLTGQRNTEAFF
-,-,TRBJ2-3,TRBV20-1,TGCAGTGCTTCCTCGGGGCCCGCCAATCAGCCCCAGTATTTT,CSASSGPANQPQYF